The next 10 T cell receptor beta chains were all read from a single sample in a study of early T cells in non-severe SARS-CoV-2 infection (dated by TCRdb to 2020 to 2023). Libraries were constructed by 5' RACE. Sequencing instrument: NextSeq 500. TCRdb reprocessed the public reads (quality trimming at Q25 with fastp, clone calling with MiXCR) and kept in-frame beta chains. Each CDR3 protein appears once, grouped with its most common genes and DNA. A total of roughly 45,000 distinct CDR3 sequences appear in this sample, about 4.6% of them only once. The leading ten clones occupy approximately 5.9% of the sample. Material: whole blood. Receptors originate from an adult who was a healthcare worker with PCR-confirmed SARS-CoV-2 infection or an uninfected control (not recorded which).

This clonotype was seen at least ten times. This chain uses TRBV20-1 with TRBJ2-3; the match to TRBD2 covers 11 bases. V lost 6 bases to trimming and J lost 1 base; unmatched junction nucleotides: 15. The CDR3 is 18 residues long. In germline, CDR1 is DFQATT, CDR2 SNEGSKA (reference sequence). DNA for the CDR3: TGCAGTGCAGACCTAGCGGGGGGAGGTCTTATTGGCACAGATACGCAGTATTTT. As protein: CSADLAGGGLIGTDTQYF.

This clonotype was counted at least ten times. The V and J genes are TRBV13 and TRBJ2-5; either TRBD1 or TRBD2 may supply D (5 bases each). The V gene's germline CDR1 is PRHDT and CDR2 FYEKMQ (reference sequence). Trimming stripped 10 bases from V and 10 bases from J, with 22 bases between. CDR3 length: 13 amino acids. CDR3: CATSGAERAIQYF. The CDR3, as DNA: TGTGCCACCTCCGGGGCAGAACGGGCTATCCAGTACTTC.

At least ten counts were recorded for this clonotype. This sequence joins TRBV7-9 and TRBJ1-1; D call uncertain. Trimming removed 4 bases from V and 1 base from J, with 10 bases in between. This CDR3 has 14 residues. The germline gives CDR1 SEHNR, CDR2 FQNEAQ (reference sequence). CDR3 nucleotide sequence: TGTGCCAGCAGCTCTTCCTTAACGAACACTGAAGCTTTCTTT. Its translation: CASSSSLTNTEAFF.

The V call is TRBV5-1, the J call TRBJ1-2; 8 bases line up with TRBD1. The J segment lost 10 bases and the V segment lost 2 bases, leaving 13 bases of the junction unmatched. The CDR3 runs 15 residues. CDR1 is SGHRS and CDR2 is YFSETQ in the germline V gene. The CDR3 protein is CASSFGQTGADAYTF. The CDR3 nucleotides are TGCGCCAGCAGCTTCGGGCAGACAGGGGCGGACGCCTACACCTTC.

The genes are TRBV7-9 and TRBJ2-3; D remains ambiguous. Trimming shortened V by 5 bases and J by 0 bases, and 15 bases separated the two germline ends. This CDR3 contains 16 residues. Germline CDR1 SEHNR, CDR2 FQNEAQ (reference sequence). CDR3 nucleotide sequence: TGTGCCAGCAGCCCTCGACGTCCACCTAGCACAGATACGCAGTATTTT. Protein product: CASSPRRPPSTDTQYF.

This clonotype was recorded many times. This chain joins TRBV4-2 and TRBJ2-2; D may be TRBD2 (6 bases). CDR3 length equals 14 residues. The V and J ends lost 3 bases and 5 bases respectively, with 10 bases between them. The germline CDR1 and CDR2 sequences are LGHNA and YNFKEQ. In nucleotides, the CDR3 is TGTGCCAGCAGCCAGGGACTGGCAACCGGGGAGCTGTTTTTT. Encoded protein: CASSQGLATGELFF.

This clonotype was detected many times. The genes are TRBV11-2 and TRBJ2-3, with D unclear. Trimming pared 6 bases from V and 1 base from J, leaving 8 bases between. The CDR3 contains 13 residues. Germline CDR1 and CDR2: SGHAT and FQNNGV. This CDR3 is CASRTSGTDTQYF. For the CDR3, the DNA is TGTGCCAGCAGGACAAGCGGCACAGATACGCAGTATTTT.

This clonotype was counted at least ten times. CDR3 protein: CASGDTAWGNEKLFF. CDR3 in DNA: TGTGCCAGCGGGGACACGGCCTGGGGGAATGAAAAACTGTTTTTT. The chain recombines TRBV6-1 with TRBJ1-4; D might be TRBD1 (6 bases). CDR1 is MNHNS, CDR2 SASEGT, per germline. V was shortened by 8 bases and J by 5 bases, with 18 bases between the two germline ends. The CDR3 covers 15 residues.

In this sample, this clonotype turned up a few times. The CDR3 DNA sequence: TGTGCCAGTGGGGTCCCTAACTCCTACGAGCAGTACTTC. Translation gives CASGVPNSYEQYF. This chain uses TRBV19 with TRBJ2-7; no firm D call. The CDR3 has 13 amino acids. The germline V gene has CDR1 LNHDA and CDR2 SQIVND (reference sequence). The V and J ends lost 8 bases and 0 bases respectively, with 11 bases between them.

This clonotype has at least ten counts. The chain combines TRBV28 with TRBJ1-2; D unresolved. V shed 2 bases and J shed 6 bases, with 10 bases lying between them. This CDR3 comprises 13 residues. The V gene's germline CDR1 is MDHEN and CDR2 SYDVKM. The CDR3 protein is CASSLRRYDGYTF. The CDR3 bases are TGTGCCAGCAGTTTAAGGAGGTACGATGGCTACACCTTC.